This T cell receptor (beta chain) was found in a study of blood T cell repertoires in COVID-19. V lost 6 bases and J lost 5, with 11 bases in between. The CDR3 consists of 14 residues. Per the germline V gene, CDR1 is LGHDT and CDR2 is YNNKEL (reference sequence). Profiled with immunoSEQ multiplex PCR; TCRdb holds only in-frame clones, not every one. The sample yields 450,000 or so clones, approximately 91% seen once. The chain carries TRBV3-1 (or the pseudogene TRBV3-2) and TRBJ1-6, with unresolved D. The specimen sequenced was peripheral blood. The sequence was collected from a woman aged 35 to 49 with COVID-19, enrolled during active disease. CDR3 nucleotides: TGTGCCAGCAGATCGGCCGGGAATAATTCACCCCTCCACTTT. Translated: CASRSAGNNSPLHF.